This TCR beta chain was obtained from a study of a mutant IDH1 vaccine in newly diagnosed glioma. Whole-study context: Vaccination started 4-6 weeks after radiotherapy alone, or with temozolomide cycles. Treatment recipients were 62.5% male and about 40% female, and their mean age was about 40 years.

Time point: week 35, safety follow-up. A single vaccine dose contained 300 ug of mutant IDH1 20-mer peptide, and topical imiquimod was used with it. Each tumor in the donors was a new WHO grade 3 or 4 astrocytoma, IDH1-mutant and ATRX-lost. For this clone: Antigen unknown.

The protocol was immunoSEQ multiplex PCR, while the TCRdb copy is restricted to in-frame clones and leaves out a portion. Found here are tens of thousands of clones, 75% to 85% of them singletons; the top ten hold roughly 5.7%. This CDR3 is built from 15 residues. V lost 3 bases, J lost 3 bases, and 14 bases lay in between. Germline V lookup: CDR1 MNHEY, CDR2 SVGAGI. The chain combines TRBV6-5 with TRBJ1-1; D is ambiguous. The sequences come from PBMCs, collected from a glioma patient whose treatment included an IDH1 peptide vaccine. The sequence derives from a man aged 40-55 years with glioma. This CDR3 is CASSYSPYGDTEAFF. The CDR3, as DNA: TGTGCCAGCAGTTATTCCCCTTACGGAGACACTGAAGCTTTCTTT.